The T cell receptor (beta chain) described here comes from a study of blood T cell repertoires in COVID-19. In the study overall: T cells, B-cell-depleted T cells, or PBMCs provided the cDNA or gDNA that served as material.

Per the germline V gene, CDR1 is SEHNR and CDR2 is FQNEAQ (reference sequence). This CDR3 spans 14 amino acids. Trimming stripped 3 bases from V and 3 bases from J, with 12 bases between. Original methodology: Using reference gene primer amplification, nucleated cell counts were estimated. Assay: immunoSEQ multiplex PCR; the TCRdb copy retains only in-frame clones and omits some. V and J calls and clone size are as listed in that table; D and trimming were resolved from the DNA. Of approximately 200,000 clones in the sample, 75% to 90% were seen once. Recruits, aged roughly 18 to 100 years, lived in under 25 US areas. Cohorts were based on clinical histories the participants reported.

Sequencing was done on a sample of PBMCs or T cells enriched from blood (not recorded which). The rearrangement uses TRBV7-9 and TRBJ2-7, with a tentative D call TRBD2 (6 bases). The source of this sequence is a woman in her thirties or forties with acute COVID-19. The CDR3 region has the DNA TGTGCCAGCAGCTTTAGCGGAGTTGACTACGAGCAGTACTTC. Protein sequence: CASSFSGVDYEQYF.